This is a list of T cell receptor beta chains from one sample in a study of vaccination and CD4 T cells after COVID-19. No antigens are known for them. Each CDR3 protein gets one entry after TCRdb re-called the PCR reads with MiXCR. The sample consists of about 10,000 distinct CDR3 sequences, 40% of them appearing once. The source material was CD4+ T cells from blood, cultured in vitro. The receptors come from a human donor in good health. Both conserved end residues are part of each CDR3. Fields, in order: clone size, J gene, V gene, D gene, CDR3 protein, CDR3 DNA. D genes are given only for firm matches. Rows give clone size only sometimes, using once, few, many, or a class for an expanded clone.

abundance: -
j_gene: TRBJ2-5
v_gene: TRBV11-3
d_gene: -
CDR3aa: CASRAGTQETQYF
CDR3nt: TGTGCCAGCAGAGCCGGGACCCAAGAGACCCAGTACTTC

abundance: few
j_gene: TRBJ2-7
v_gene: TRBV5-1
d_gene: TRBD2
CDR3aa: CASSLIASGSDEQYF
CDR3nt: TGCGCCAGCAGCTTGATAGCTAGCGGGAGTGACGAGCAGTACTTC

abundance: -
j_gene: TRBJ2-7
v_gene: TRBV12-3/TRBV12-4
d_gene: -
CDR3aa: CASSLVQGGEQYF
CDR3nt: TGTGCCAGCAGTTTAGTACAGGGTGGCGAGCAGTACTTC

abundance: -
j_gene: TRBJ1-2
v_gene: TRBV19
d_gene: TRBD1
CDR3aa: CASTLIGQVNYGYTF
CDR3nt: TGTGCCAGTACGTTAATCGGACAGGTTAACTATGGCTACACCTTC

abundance: once
j_gene: TRBJ2-2
v_gene: TRBV27
d_gene: TRBD2
CDR3aa: CASSPRGGTLNTGELFF
CDR3nt: TGTGCCAGCAGTCCACGGGGAGGGACCTTAAACACCGGGGAGCTGTTTTTT

abundance: few
j_gene: TRBJ2-7
v_gene: TRBV29-1
d_gene: TRBD1
CDR3aa: CSAGDRSGEQYF
CDR3nt: TGCAGCGCTGGGGACAGGTCCGGCGAGCAGTACTTC

abundance: -
j_gene: TRBJ2-2
v_gene: TRBV15
d_gene: -
CDR3aa: CATSKNLGDTGELFF
CDR3nt: TGTGCCACCAGCAAAAATTTGGGGGACACCGGGGAGCTGTTTTTT

abundance: few
j_gene: TRBJ2-3
v_gene: TRBV6-4
d_gene: TRBD2
CDR3aa: CASSAASGRATDTQYF
CDR3nt: TGTGCCAGCAGTGCGGCTAGCGGGAGGGCAACAGATACGCAGTATTTT

abundance: -
j_gene: TRBJ2-7
v_gene: TRBV6-5
d_gene: TRBD1
CDR3aa: CASSYTGTGKYEQYF
CDR3nt: TGTGCCAGCAGTTACACGGGGACAGGGAAATACGAGCAGTACTTC

abundance: few
j_gene: TRBJ2-1
v_gene: TRBV6-1
d_gene: -
CDR3aa: CASLYTLGRGVNEQFF
CDR3nt: TGTGCCAGCCTTTATACTTTGGGGAGGGGGGTCAATGAGCAGTTCTTC